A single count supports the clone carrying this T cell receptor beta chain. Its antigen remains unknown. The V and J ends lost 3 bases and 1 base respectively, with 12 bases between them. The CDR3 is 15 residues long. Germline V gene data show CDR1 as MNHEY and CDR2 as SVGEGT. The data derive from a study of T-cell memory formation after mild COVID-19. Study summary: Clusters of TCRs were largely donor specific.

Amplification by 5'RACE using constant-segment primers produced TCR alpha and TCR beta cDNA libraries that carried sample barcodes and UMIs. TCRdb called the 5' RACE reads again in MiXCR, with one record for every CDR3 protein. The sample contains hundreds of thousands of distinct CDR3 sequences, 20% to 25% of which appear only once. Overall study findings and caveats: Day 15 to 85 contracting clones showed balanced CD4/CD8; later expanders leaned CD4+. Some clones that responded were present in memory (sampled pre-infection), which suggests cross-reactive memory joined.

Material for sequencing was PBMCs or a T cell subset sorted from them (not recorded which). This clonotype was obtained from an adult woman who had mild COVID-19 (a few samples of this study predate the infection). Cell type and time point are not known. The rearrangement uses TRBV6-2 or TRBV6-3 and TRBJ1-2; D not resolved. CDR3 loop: CASSYSGRINYGYTF. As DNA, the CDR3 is TGTGCCAGCAGTTATTCCGGCAGGATTAACTATGGCTACACCTTC.